This TCR beta chain is drawn from a study of blood T cell repertoires in COVID-19. Study summary: Samples of COVID-19 (acute and convalescent) were obtained from the United States, Italy and Spain. PBMCs, B-cell-depleted T cells, or T cells provided the cDNA or gDNA that made up the material.

Authors' methods: Amplifying reference gene primers gave estimates of nucleated cell counts. The repertoire was sequenced with immunoSEQ multiplex PCR; TCRdb's copy has only in-frame clones and lacks some. Clone size and V and J calls were adopted from that table, with D and trimming inferred from the DNA. This sample has around 250,000 clones, with roughly 88% found just once. There are 16 residues in the CDR3. The junction had 8 bases not matched to a gene; V was cut back by 3 bases and J by 4 bases. Germline CDR1 and CDR2: LGHDT and YNNKEL (reference sequence). This sequence was found in a woman in her twenties or thirties with active or convalescent COVID-19. The chain couples TRBV3-1 (or the pseudogene TRBV3-2) to TRBJ2-2, with TRBD1 matching over 7 bases. Sequencing was performed on peripheral blood. The chain's CDR3 is CASSHQDRVGTGELFF. In DNA form, the CDR3 reads TGTGCCAGCAGCCACCAAGACAGGGTTGGCACCGGGGAGCTGTTTTTT.